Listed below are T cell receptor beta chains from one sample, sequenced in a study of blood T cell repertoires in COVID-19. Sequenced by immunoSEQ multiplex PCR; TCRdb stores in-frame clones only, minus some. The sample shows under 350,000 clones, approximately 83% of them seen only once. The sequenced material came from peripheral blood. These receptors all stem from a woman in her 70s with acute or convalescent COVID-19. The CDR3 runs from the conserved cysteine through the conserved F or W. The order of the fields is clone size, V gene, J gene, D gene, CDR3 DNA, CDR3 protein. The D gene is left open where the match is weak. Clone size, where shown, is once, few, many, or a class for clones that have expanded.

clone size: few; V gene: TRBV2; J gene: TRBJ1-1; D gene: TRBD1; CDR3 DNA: TGTGCCAGCAGTAACACCGGGACAGGGGGAGCTTTCTTT; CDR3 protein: CASSNTGTGGAFF
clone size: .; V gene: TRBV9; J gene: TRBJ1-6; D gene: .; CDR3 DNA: TGTGCCAGCAGCTCGGGGACATTGGACTCACCCCTCCACTTT; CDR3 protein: CASSSGTLDSPLHF
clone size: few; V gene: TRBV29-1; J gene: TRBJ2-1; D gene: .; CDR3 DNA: TGCAGCGTTGGGCTAGGGGATGAGCAGTTCTTC; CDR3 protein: CSVGLGDEQFF
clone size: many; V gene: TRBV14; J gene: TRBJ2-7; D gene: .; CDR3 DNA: TGTGCCAGCAGCCAGGGGGCTACTCCGTGGGACGAGCAGTACTTC; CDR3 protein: CASSQGATPWDEQYF
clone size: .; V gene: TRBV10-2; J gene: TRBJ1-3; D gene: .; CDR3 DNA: TGCGCCAGCAGTGAGTCGTTCGGGACATCTGGAAACACCATATATTTT; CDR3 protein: CASSESFGTSGNTIYF
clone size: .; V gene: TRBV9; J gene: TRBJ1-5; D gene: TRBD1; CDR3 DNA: TGTGCCAGCAGCGAGGGACAGGGCAGCAATCAGCCCCAGCATTTT; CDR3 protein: CASSEGQGSNQPQHF
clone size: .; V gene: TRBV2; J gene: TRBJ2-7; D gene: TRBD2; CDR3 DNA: TGTGCCAGCAGTCGAGCGGGGGCCTCTTACGAGCAGTACTTC; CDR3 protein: CASSRAGASYEQYF
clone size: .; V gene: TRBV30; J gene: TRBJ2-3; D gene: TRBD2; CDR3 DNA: TGTGCCGGCGGTGCACTAGCGGGGGACACAGATACGCAGTATTTT; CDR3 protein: CAGGALAGDTDTQYF
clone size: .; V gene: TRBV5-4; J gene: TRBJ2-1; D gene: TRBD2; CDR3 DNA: TGTGCCAGCAGCTTGGTCGCTAGCGGTTATGAGCAGTTCTTC; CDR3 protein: CASSLVASGYEQFF
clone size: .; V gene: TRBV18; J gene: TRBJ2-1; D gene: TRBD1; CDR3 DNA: TGTGCCAGCTCACCACCGGGGGCGACAGGGGGCTTAAGCAATGAGCAGTTCTTC; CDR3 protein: CASSPPGATGGLSNEQFF
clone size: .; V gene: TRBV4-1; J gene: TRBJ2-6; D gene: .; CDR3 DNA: TGCGCCAGCAGCCAAGGCGCCTCTGGGGCCAACGTCCTGACTTTC; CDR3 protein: CASSQGASGANVLTF
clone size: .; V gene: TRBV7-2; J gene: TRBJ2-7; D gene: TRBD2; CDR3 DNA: TGTGCCAGCAGCTTAGCGGCGGGGGGAAGCTACGAGCAGTACTTC; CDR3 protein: CASSLAAGGSYEQYF
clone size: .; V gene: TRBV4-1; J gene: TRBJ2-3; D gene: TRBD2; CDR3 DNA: TGCGCCAGCAGCCAGGATAACCCTAGCGGGGGGGCGGGTACGCAGTATTTT; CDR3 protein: CASSQDNPSGGAGTQYF
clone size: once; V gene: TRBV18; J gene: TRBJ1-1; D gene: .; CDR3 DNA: TGTGCCAGCTCACCCTTGTGGAACACTGAAGCTTTCTTT; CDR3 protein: CASSPLWNTEAFF
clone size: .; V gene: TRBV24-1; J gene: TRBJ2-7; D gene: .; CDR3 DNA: TGTGCCACCAGTTTTAGTCTGTGTATCGAGAGGGGGAGCTCCTACGAGCAGTACTTC; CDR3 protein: CATSFSLCIERGSSYEQYF
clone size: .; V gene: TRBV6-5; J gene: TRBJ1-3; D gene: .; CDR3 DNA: TGTGCCAGCGCGGCTTGGGGAAACACCATATATTTT; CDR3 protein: CASAAWGNTIYF
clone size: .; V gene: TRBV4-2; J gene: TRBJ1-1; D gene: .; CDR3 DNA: TGTGCCAGCAGCCAAGTCGGGGGGGGCTTAACTGAAGCTTTCTTT; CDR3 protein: CASSQVGGGLTEAFF
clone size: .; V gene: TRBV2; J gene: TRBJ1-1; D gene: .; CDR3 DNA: TGTGCCACAGCACTATCCGAGCGAACTGAAGCTTTCTTT; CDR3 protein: CATALSERTEAFF
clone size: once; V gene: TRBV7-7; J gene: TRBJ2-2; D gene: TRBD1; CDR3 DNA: TGTGCTAGCAGCGCGGGACAGGGGGCAGTCGGGGAGCTGTTTTTT; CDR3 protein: CASSAGQGAVGELFF
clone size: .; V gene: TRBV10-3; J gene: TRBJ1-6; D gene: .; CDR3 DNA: TGTGCCATCAGTCTAGGGGGGGACTATAATTCACCCCTCCACTTT; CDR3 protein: CAISLGGDYNSPLHF
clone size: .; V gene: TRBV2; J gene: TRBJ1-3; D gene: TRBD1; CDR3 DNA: TGTGCCAGCACGTTGGGCAGGGGGCAAGGAAACACCATATATTTT; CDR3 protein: CASTLGRGQGNTIYF
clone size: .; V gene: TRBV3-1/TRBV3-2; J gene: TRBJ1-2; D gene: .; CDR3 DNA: TGTGCCAGCAGCCAAGAAAGAGCGGGTGGCTACACCTTC; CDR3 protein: CASSQERAGGYTF
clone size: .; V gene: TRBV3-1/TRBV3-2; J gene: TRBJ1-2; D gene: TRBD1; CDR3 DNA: TGTGCCAGCAGCCAAGATTTCACAGGGGGCGTCTATGGCTACACCTTC; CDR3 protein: CASSQDFTGGVYGYTF
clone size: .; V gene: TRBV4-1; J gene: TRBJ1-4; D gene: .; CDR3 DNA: TGCGCCAGCAGCCAAGCAGGGTACGGCGAAAAACTGTTTTTT; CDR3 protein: CASSQAGYGEKLFF
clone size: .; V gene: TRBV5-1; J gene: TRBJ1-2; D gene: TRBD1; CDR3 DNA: TGCGCCAGCAGCGGCCCCGGGACAGGGGGTAATGGCTACACCTTC; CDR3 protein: CASSGPGTGGNGYTF
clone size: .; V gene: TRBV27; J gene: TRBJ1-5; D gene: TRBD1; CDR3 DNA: TGTGCCAGCAGGTTACAGGGGATTGATCAGCCCCAGCATTTT; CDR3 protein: CASRLQGIDQPQHF
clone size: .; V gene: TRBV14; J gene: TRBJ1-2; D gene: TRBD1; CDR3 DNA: TGTGCCAGCAGCCGGGTGGGACAGCTCTATGGCTACACCTTC; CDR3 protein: CASSRVGQLYGYTF
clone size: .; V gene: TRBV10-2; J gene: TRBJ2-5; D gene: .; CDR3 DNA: TGCGCCAGCAGTGTGGCCGGGACTTCCCGGGAGACCCAGTACTTC; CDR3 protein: CASSVAGTSRETQYF
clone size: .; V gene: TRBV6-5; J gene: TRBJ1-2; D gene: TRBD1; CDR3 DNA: TGTGCCAGCAGTTACTCGACAGGGCGATATGGCTACACCTTC; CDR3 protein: CASSYSTGRYGYTF
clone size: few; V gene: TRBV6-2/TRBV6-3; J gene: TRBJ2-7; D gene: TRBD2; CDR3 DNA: TGTGCCAGCAGTTACGGGACTAACTACGAGCAGTACTTC; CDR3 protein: CASSYGTNYEQYF
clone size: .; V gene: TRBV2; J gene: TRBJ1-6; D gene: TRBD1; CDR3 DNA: TGTGCCAGCAGTGAAAAGGGGGCATGGAATTCACCCCTCCACTTT; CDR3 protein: CASSEKGAWNSPLHF
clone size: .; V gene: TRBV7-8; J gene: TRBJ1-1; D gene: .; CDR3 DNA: TGTGCCAGCAGCCACCGTCTCTCCCTTAGCCCCTTAGACGCTTTCTTT; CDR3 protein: CASSHRLSLSPLDAFF
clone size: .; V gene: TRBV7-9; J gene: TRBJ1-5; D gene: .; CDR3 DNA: TGTGCCAGCAGCTTAGGAGGAGACAATCAGCCCCAGCATTTT; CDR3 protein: CASSLGGDNQPQHF
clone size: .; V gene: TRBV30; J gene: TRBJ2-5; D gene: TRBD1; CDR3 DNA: TGTGCCTGGAGTCGTGGGACAGGCCAACAAGAGACCCAGTACTTC; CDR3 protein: CAWSRGTGQQETQYF
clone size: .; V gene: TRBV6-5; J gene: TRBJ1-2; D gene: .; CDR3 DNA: TGTGCCAGCAGGGGGGGGAGCGAAGGCTACACCTTC; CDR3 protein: CASRGGSEGYTF
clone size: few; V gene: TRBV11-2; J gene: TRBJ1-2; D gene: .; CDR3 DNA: TGTGCCAGCAGCCTAAACCCCCTCCTAGGTGGCTACACCTTC; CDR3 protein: CASSLNPLLGGYTF
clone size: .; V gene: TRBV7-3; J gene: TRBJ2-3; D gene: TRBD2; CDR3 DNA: TGTGCCAGCAGTAAGCGGGGGGGCCGAAGCACAGATACGCAGTATTTT; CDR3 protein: CASSKRGGRSTDTQYF
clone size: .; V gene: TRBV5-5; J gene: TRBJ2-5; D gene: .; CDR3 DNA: TGTGCCAGCAGCAACCGGAGGGGAGAGACCCAGTACTTC; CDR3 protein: CASSNRRGETQYF
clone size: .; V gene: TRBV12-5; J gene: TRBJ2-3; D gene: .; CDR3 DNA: TGTGCTAGTGGTTTAGGGGTTGGTGCAGATACGCAGTATTTT; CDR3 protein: CASGLGVGADTQYF
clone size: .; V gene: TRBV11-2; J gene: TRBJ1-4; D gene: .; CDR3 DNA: TGTGCCAGCAGCTTAGATTCGGGGGGCTGGGAAAAACTGTTTTTT; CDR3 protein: CASSLDSGGWEKLFF
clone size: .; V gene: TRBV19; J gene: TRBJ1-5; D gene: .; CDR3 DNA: TGTGCCAGTAGTATATTGGGCAGCAATCAGCCCCAGCATTTT; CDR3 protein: CASSILGSNQPQHF
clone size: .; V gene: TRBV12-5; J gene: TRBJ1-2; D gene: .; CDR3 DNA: TGTGCTAGTGGTACGTCGACAGCTATACGAGGCTACACCTTC; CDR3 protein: CASGTSTAIRGYTF
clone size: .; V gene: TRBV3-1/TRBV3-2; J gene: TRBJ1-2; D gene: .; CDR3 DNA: TGTGCCAGCAGCCATCTAGACAGCAACTATGGCTACACCTTC; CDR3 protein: CASSHLDSNYGYTF
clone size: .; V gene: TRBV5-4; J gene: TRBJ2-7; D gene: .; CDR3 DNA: TGTGCCAGCAGCTTGCGGCGTGGGGGGAGCGTCGACGAGCAGTACTTC; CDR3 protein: CASSLRRGGSVDEQYF